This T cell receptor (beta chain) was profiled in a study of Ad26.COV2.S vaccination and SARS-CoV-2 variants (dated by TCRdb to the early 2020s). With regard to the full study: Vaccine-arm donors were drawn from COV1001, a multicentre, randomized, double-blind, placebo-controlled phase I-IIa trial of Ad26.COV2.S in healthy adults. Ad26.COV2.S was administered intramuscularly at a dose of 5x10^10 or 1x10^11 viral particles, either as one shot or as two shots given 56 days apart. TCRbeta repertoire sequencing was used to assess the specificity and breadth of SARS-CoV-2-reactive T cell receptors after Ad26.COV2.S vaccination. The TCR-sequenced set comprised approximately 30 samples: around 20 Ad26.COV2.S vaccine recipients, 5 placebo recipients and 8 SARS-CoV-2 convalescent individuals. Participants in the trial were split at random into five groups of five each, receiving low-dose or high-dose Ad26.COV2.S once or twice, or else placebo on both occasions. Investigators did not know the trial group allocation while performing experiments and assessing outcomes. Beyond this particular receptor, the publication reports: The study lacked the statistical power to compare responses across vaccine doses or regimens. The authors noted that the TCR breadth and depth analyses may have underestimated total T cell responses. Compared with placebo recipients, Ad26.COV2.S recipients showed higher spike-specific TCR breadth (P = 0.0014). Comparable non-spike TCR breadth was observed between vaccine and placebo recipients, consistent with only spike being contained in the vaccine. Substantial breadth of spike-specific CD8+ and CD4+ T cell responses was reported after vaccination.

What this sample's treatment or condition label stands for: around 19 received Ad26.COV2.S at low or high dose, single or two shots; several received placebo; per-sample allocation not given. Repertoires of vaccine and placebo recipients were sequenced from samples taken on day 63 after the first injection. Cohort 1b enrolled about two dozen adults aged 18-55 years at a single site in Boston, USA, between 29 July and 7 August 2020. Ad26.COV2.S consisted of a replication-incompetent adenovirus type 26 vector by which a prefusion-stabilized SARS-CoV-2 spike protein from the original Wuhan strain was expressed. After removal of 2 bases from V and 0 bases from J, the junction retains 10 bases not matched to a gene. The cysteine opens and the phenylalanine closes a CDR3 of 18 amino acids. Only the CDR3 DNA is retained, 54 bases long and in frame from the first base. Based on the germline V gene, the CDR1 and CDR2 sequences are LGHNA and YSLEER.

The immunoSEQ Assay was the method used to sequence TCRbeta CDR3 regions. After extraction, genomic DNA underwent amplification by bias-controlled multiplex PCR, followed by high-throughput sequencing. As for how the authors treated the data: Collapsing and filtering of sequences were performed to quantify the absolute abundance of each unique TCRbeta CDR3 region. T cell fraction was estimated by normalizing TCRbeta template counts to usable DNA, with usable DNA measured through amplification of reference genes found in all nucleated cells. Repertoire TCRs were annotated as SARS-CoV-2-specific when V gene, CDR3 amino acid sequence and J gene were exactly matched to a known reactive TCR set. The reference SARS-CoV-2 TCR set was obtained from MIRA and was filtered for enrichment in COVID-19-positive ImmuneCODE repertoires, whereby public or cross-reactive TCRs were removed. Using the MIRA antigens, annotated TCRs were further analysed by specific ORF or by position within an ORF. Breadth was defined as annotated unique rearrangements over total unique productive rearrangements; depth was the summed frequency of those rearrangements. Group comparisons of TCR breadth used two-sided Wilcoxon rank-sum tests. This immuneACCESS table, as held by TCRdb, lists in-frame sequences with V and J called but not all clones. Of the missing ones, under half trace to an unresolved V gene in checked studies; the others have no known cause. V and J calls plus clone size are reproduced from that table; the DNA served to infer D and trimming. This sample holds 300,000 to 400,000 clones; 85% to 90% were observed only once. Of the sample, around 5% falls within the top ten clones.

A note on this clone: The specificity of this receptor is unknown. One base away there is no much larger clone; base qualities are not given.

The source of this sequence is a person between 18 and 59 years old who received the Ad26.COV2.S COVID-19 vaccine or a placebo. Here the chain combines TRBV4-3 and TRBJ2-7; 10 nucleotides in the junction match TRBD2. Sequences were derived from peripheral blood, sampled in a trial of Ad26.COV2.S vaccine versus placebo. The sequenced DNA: TGCGCCAGCAGCCAACCCCCGTTCGGGACTAGCGCCTCCTACGAGCAGTACTTC. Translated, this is CASSQPPFGTSASYEQYF.